The rows below give T cell receptor beta chains drawn from one sample of a study of T cell responses to AZD1222 COVID-19 vaccine. Generated by immunoSEQ multiplex PCR, the TCRdb table keeps only in-frame clones and is missing some. This table has around 120,000 clones, around 95% appearing once. Here the sequenced sample was peripheral blood, taken on day 0 of AZD1222 vaccination. The receptors derive from an adult in good health. CDR3s include the opening cysteine and the closing phenylalanine or tryptophan. Fields, in order: J gene, V gene, clone size, D gene, CDR3 DNA, CDR3 protein. D genes are given only for firm matches. Not all rows give a size; the values are once, few, many and, for expanded clones, a class.

j_gene: TRBJ1-1; v_gene: TRBV18; abundance: .; d_gene: .; CDR3nt: TGTGCCAGCTCACCACACCCTGGGAACACTGAAGCTTTCTTT; CDR3aa: CASSPHPGNTEAFF
j_gene: TRBJ1-1; v_gene: TRBV6-5; abundance: .; d_gene: .; CDR3nt: TGTGCCAGCAGTCCCTTTAAAGGGGGGATCACTGAAGCTTTCTTT; CDR3aa: CASSPFKGGITEAFF
j_gene: TRBJ2-4; v_gene: TRBV23-1; abundance: .; d_gene: .; CDR3nt: TGCGCCAGCAGTAGAGCCAGGCCTAGACAGGTCGTCAAAAACATTCAGTACTTC; CDR3aa: CASSRARPRQVVKNIQYF
j_gene: TRBJ2-7; v_gene: TRBV5-4; abundance: .; d_gene: TRBD2; CDR3nt: TGTGCCAGCAGTGCTAGCGGCAATTCCTACGAGCAGTACTTC; CDR3aa: CASSASGNSYEQYF
j_gene: TRBJ2-7; v_gene: TRBV6-5; abundance: .; d_gene: .; CDR3nt: TGTGCCAGCAGTTACGGGGCTAGGTACGAGCAGTACTTC; CDR3aa: CASSYGARYEQYF
j_gene: TRBJ1-2; v_gene: TRBV4-3; abundance: .; d_gene: TRBD1; CDR3nt: TGCGCCAGCAGCCAAGATGACAGGGTAGGAGGCTACACCTTC; CDR3aa: CASSQDDRVGGYTF
j_gene: TRBJ1-1; v_gene: TRBV5-1; abundance: .; d_gene: .; CDR3nt: TGCGCCAGCGGGCTTGGTCGAGTGAACACTGAAGCTTTCTTT; CDR3aa: CASGLGRVNTEAFF
j_gene: TRBJ1-2; v_gene: TRBV23-1; abundance: once; d_gene: .; CDR3nt: TGCGCCAGCAGTCAGTTGACGGAGGGTTGTGGCTACACCTTC; CDR3aa: CASSQLTEGCGYTF
j_gene: TRBJ1-1; v_gene: TRBV2; abundance: .; d_gene: .; CDR3nt: TGTGCCAGCAGGCGGGACATCACTGAAGCTTTCTTT; CDR3aa: CASRRDITEAFF
j_gene: TRBJ1-4; v_gene: TRBV7-2; abundance: .; d_gene: TRBD1; CDR3nt: TGTGCCAGCAGCTTGCAGGGGGGAACTAATGAAAAACTGTTTTTT; CDR3aa: CASSLQGGTNEKLFF
j_gene: TRBJ1-5; v_gene: TRBV28; abundance: once; d_gene: .; CDR3nt: TGTGCCAGCAGTTCTCAGTCTGGGGTTATGGAGCCCCAGCATTTT; CDR3aa: CASSSQSGVMEPQHF
j_gene: TRBJ1-2; v_gene: TRBV11-2; abundance: .; d_gene: TRBD1; CDR3nt: TGTGCCAGCAGCATGACAGGGAGGCTGTTTGGCTACACCTTC; CDR3aa: CASSMTGRLFGYTF
j_gene: TRBJ2-7; v_gene: TRBV4-1; abundance: .; d_gene: .; CDR3nt: TGCGCCAGCAGCCAAGGGGCACGGAGCTACGAGCAGTACTTC; CDR3aa: CASSQGARSYEQYF
j_gene: TRBJ1-5; v_gene: TRBV10-3; abundance: .; d_gene: .; CDR3nt: TGTGCCATCAGTGAAGAGGGTTTGGGCAATCAGCCCCAGCATTTT; CDR3aa: CAISEEGLGNQPQHF
j_gene: TRBJ1-2; v_gene: TRBV27; abundance: .; d_gene: .; CDR3nt: TGTGCCAGCAGTTCTTTTTTGGTCCCAAAATCACAGAACTATGGCTACACCTTC; CDR3aa: CASSSFLVPKSQNYGYTF
j_gene: TRBJ1-3; v_gene: TRBV5-8; abundance: .; d_gene: .; CDR3nt: TGTGCCAGCAGCTGGGCGTCCGGGGCTGTTGGAAACACCATATATTTT; CDR3aa: CASSWASGAVGNTIYF
j_gene: TRBJ1-4; v_gene: TRBV7-9; abundance: .; d_gene: .; CDR3nt: TGTGCCAGCAGCTTTTACACAAACCCAAATGAAAAACTGTTTTTT; CDR3aa: CASSFYTNPNEKLFF
j_gene: TRBJ1-5; v_gene: TRBV27; abundance: .; d_gene: TRBD1; CDR3nt: TGTGCCAGCAGTTCGACAGGGGATAATCAGCCCCAGCATTTT; CDR3aa: CASSSTGDNQPQHF
j_gene: TRBJ2-2; v_gene: TRBV7-9; abundance: .; d_gene: TRBD1; CDR3nt: TGTGCCAGCAGCAAACGCCGGGACAGGGGGCCAGGGGAGCTGTTTTTT; CDR3aa: CASSKRRDRGPGELFF
j_gene: TRBJ1-2; v_gene: TRBV6-5; abundance: .; d_gene: .; CDR3nt: TGTGCCAGCAGGCAAGAGGGGGGCTACACCTTC; CDR3aa: CASRQEGGYTF
j_gene: TRBJ2-7; v_gene: TRBV2; abundance: .; d_gene: TRBD2; CDR3nt: TGTGCCAGCACGGGCCCAGCTAGCGGGGGGACCTACGAGCAGTACTTC; CDR3aa: CASTGPASGGTYEQYF
j_gene: TRBJ1-3; v_gene: TRBV27; abundance: .; d_gene: TRBD1; CDR3nt: TGTGCCAGCAGCCCAACGACCACCGGGACAGGGCTTTCTGGAAACACCATATATTTT; CDR3aa: CASSPTTTGTGLSGNTIYF
j_gene: TRBJ2-7; v_gene: TRBV30; abundance: .; d_gene: TRBD2; CDR3nt: TGTGCCTGGAGTCACATCCGCGGGAGGTTCGAGCAGTACTTC; CDR3aa: CAWSHIRGRFEQYF
j_gene: TRBJ2-1; v_gene: TRBV5-4; abundance: once; d_gene: .; CDR3nt: TGTGCCAGCAGCTTGGTTAGGGGGAAAAATGAGCAGTTCTTC; CDR3aa: CASSLVRGKNEQFF
j_gene: TRBJ1-2; v_gene: TRBV7-2; abundance: .; d_gene: .; CDR3nt: TGTGCCAGCAGCTTAGTTGGAGGGGGGGTTCGCACCTTC; CDR3aa: CASSLVGGGVRTF
j_gene: TRBJ2-1; v_gene: TRBV7-2; abundance: .; d_gene: .; CDR3nt: TGTGCCAGCAGCCAGGGGGGTTTAAGCAATGAGCAGTTCTTC; CDR3aa: CASSQGGLSNEQFF
j_gene: TRBJ1-1; v_gene: TRBV6-2/TRBV6-3; abundance: few; d_gene: .; CDR3nt: TGTGCCAGCAGTTACTCAGGCGAGATTCCTGAAGCTTTCTTT; CDR3aa: CASSYSGEIPEAFF
j_gene: TRBJ1-5; v_gene: TRBV13; abundance: .; d_gene: TRBD1; CDR3nt: TGTGCCAGCAGCTTCGGGACAGGGGGCGGTGGTAACCAGCCCCAGCATTTT; CDR3aa: CASSFGTGGGGNQPQHF
j_gene: TRBJ2-3; v_gene: TRBV24-1; abundance: .; d_gene: TRBD2; CDR3nt: TGTGCCACCAGTGACCCGGGACTAGCGGGAGAGTACGATACGCAGTATTTT; CDR3aa: CATSDPGLAGEYDTQYF
j_gene: TRBJ1-1; v_gene: TRBV6-1; abundance: .; d_gene: .; CDR3nt: TGTGCCAGCAGTGAAGTCAGGATGAACACTGAAGCTTTCTTT; CDR3aa: CASSEVRMNTEAFF
j_gene: TRBJ2-2; v_gene: TRBV30; abundance: .; d_gene: .; CDR3nt: TGTGCCTGGACTATTGGCGGCACCGGGGAGCTGTTTTTT; CDR3aa: CAWTIGGTGELFF
j_gene: TRBJ1-1; v_gene: TRBV11-3; abundance: .; d_gene: .; CDR3nt: TGTGCCAGCAGCTTATTAGGGGGGAAGGGCACTGAAGCTTTCTTT; CDR3aa: CASSLLGGKGTEAFF
j_gene: TRBJ2-5; v_gene: TRBV11-3; abundance: .; d_gene: TRBD1; CDR3nt: TGTGCCAGCAGCTTAGATCTACCAGACAGGGGTGGCGTGGAGACCCAGTACTTC; CDR3aa: CASSLDLPDRGGVETQYF
j_gene: TRBJ2-3; v_gene: TRBV7-2; abundance: .; d_gene: .; CDR3nt: TGTGCCAGCCGGCGGGCTAGCACAGATACGCAGTATTTT; CDR3aa: CASRRASTDTQYF